Listed here are 32 T cell receptor beta chains from one sample, sequenced in a study of early T cells in non-severe SARS-CoV-2 infection. TCRdb re-analysed the 5' RACE reads in MiXCR, keeping a single row per CDR3 protein. The table includes around 50,000 distinct CDR3 sequences, over 8% detected once. The specimen was whole blood. Every receptor here comes from an adult who was a healthcare worker with PCR-confirmed SARS-CoV-2 infection or an uninfected control (not recorded which).

The chain is built from TRBV15 and TRBJ1-4, with a tentative D call TRBD1 (5 bases). Germline values: CDR1 LNHNV, CDR2 YYDKDF (reference sequence). The V and J ends lost 0 bases and 8 bases respectively, with 10 bases between them. The CDR3 length is 14 residues. DNA of the CDR3: TGTGCCACCAGCAGAGACAGGGATGGGGAAAAACTGTTTTTT. Protein: CATSRDRDGEKLFF.

This clonotype appeared many times. The rearrangement uses TRBV7-9 and TRBJ2-1, with TRBD2 as a possible D gene (5 bases). This CDR3 contains 13 residues. The germline CDR1 and CDR2 sequences are SEHNR and FQNEAQ (reference sequence). Trimming removed 5 bases at V and 12 bases at J, with 17 bases between. CDR3 loop: CASSPIGPAGQFF. The CDR3 region has the DNA TGTGCCAGCAGCCCAATCGGCCCGGCGGGGCAGTTCTTC.

In its sample, this clonotype was seen many times. V usage is TRBV20-1 and J usage is TRBJ1-2; D possibly corresponds to TRBD1 (5 bases). This CDR3 contains 14 residues. V was cut by 1 base and J by 8 bases, with 17 bases left in between. Germline CDR1 reads DFQATT; CDR2 reads SNEGSKA (reference sequence). The CDR3 loop is CSARGGGTPEGYTF. The CDR3 DNA sequence: TGCAGTGCTAGAGGTGGGGGGACCCCGGAGGGCTACACCTTC.

Ten or more counts support this clonotype. The chain couples TRBV29-1 to TRBJ1-1, with D possibly TRBD1 on 6 matching bases. Germline V gives CDR1 SQVTM, CDR2 ANQGSEA. V lost 0 bases and J 2 bases, leaving 13 bases between the germline ends. The length of the CDR3 is 15 residues. The CDR3 here is CSVEDTGLDNTEAFF. CDR3 DNA: TGCAGCGTTGAAGACACAGGGTTGGATAACACTGAAGCTTTCTTT.

This clonotype was detected many times. The chain employs TRBV4-2 and TRBJ1-5; maybe TRBD1 (5 bases). The CDR3 consists of 15 residues. Germline V gives CDR1 LGHNA, CDR2 YNFKEQ. V shed 4 bases and J shed 0 bases, with 10 bases lying between them. The CDR3 is CASSPGSYSNQPQHF. Written as DNA, the CDR3 is TGTGCCAGCAGCCCAGGGAGTTATAGCAATCAGCCCCAGCATTTT.

This clonotype was detected many times. V is TRBV5-4 and J is TRBJ2-3; no definite D call. This CDR3 region has 12 residues. Germline CDR1 SGHNT, CDR2 YYREEE (reference sequence). V dropped 4 bases and J dropped 4 bases, with 7 bases sitting between them. CDR3 amino acids: CASSQFPDTQYF. DNA of the CDR3: TGTGCCAGCAGCCAGTTTCCAGATACGCAGTATTTT.

This clonotype was recorded many times. This sequence joins TRBV2 and TRBJ2-4, with TRBD1 as a possible D gene (7 bases). Germline V lookup: CDR1 SNHLY, CDR2 FYNNEI. The V end lost 7 bases, the J end lost 7 bases, and 11 bases lay between the germline ends. The CDR3 is 12 residues long. The CDR3 region is CASKSGGNIQYF. The CDR3 region has the DNA TGTGCCAGCAAGTCAGGGGGGAACATTCAGTACTTC. Full variable domain (missing parts from reference TRBV2 and TRBJ2-4): EPEVTQTPSHQVTQMGQEVILRCVPISNHLYFYWYRQILGQKVEFLVSFYNNEISEKSEIFDDQFSVERPDGSNFTLKIRSTKLEDSAMYFCASKSGGNIQYFGAGTRLSVL.

The chain combines TRBV12-3 or TRBV12-4 with TRBJ2-7; 12 bases agree with TRBD2. This CDR3 region has 16 residues. The trim removed 2 bases at V and 3 bases at J, leaving 5 bases unmatched. The chain's CDR3 is CASSLRTSGTFYEQYF. CDR3 sequence (DNA): TGTGCCAGCAGTTTAAGGACTAGCGGGACGTTCTACGAGCAGTACTTC.

This clonotype was seen more than once but under ten times. This sequence joins TRBV9 and TRBJ1-2; TRBD1 might be the D (5 bases). Trimming removed 6 bases from V and 6 bases from J, with 18 bases in between. In germline, CDR1 is SGDLS, CDR2 YYNGEE. The CDR3 covers 14 residues. The CDR3 reads CASNNPGRDDGYTF. CDR3 DNA sequence: TGTGCCAGCAACAACCCGGGCAGGGATGATGGCTACACCTTC.

The table lists this clonotype with many counts. V gene TRBV7-9 combines with J gene TRBJ2-7; weak D call: TRBD1 (6 bases). There are 12 residues in the CDR3. V shed 4 bases and J shed 7 bases, with 11 bases lying between them. Germline V gene data show CDR1 as SEHNR and CDR2 as FQNEAQ (reference sequence). The CDR3 reads CASSSQGTEQYF. The DNA for the CDR3 is TGTGCCAGCAGCTCACAGGGAACAGAGCAGTACTTC.

This clonotype came up many times. The V and J genes are TRBV10-3 and TRBJ2-7; 9 bases align to TRBD1. Looked up from germline, CDR1 is ENHRY and CDR2 is SYGVKD. The CDR3 length is 14 residues. The J segment lost 6 bases and the V segment lost 4 bases, leaving 7 bases of the junction unmatched. The CDR3 DNA reads TGTGCCATCAGTGGAGGGGACAGGGCGCGCGAGCAGTACTTC. It specifies CAISGGDRAREQYF.

In this sample, this clonotype turned up a few times. The rearrangement uses TRBV11-3 and TRBJ2-2, with 13 bases identical to TRBD2. Germline loops: CDR1 SGHNT, CDR2 YENEEA. J was trimmed by 4 bases and V by 7 bases; bases with no gene match: 6. The CDR3 runs 16 residues. DNA for the CDR3: TGTGCCAGCACCGGGACTAGCGGGAAATTCACCGGGGAGCTGTTTTTT. Amino acids: CASTGTSGKFTGELFF.

V gene TRBV20-1 combines with J gene TRBJ2-3, with D perhaps matching TRBD2 (5 bases). This CDR3 spans 14 amino acids. Germline loops: CDR1 DFQATT, CDR2 SNEGSKA (reference sequence). Trimming removed 5 bases from V and 5 bases from J, with 17 bases in between. The CDR3 sequence: CSALTGKMEDTQYF. The CDR3 bases are TGCAGTGCTCTCACCGGGAAAATGGAAGATACGCAGTATTTT.

This clonotype was seen many times. This rearrangement joins TRBV29-1 to TRBJ1-1; 10 bases map to TRBD1. Germline V CDR1 and CDR2: SQVTM, ANQGSEA. The CDR3 loop spans 12 amino acids. J was trimmed by 4 bases and V by 5 bases; bases with no gene match: 1. The CDR3 loop is CSVRTGGTEAFF. CDR3 nucleotide sequence: TGCAGCGTTCGGACAGGGGGCACTGAAGCTTTCTTT.

This clonotype was found many times. V usage is TRBV6-6 and J usage is TRBJ2-1; 10 bases agree with TRBD1. The germline gives CDR1 MNHNY, CDR2 SVGAGI (reference sequence). There are 17 residues in the CDR3. Trimming removed 4 bases from V and 5 bases from J; junction bases left unmatched: 11. The CDR3 loop reads CASSFNSGTGVHNEQFF. The CDR3 DNA is TGTGCCAGCAGTTTCAACTCCGGGACAGGGGTGCACAATGAGCAGTTCTTC.

This clonotype was recorded many times. The chain links TRBV5-6 to TRBJ2-1; D is possibly TRBD1 or TRBD2 (6 bases each). The CDR3 consists of 18 residues. Trimming removed 0 bases from V and 4 bases from J, with 20 bases in between. CDR1 is SGHDT, CDR2 YYEEEE, per germline. Here the CDR3 DNA reads TGTGCCAGCAGCTTGGATCCCCCCGGGGGCGGGAATTACAATGAGCAGTTCTTC. Amino acid sequence: CASSLDPPGGGNYNEQFF. The entire variable domain, with the rest obtained from reference TRBV5-6 and TRBJ2-1, is as follows: DAGVTQSPTHLIKTRGQQVTLRCSPKSGHDTVSWYQQALGQGPQFIFQYYEEEERQRGNFPDRFSGHQFPNYSSELNVNALLLGDSALYLCASSLDPPGGGNYNEQFFGPGTRLTVL.

In its sample, this clonotype was seen a few times. CDR3 coding DNA: TGTGCCATCAAGGTTAATCCCTACGAGCAGTACTTC. Protein sequence: CAIKVNPYEQYF. The gene calls are TRBV10-3 and TRBJ2-7; no firm D call. In germline, CDR1 is ENHRY, CDR2 SYGVKD. V lost 7 bases and J 2 bases, leaving 9 bases between the germline ends. The CDR3 is made up of 12 amino acids.

This clonotype showed up many times. The rearrangement joins TRBV5-1 to TRBJ1-3; D not resolved. Germline V CDR1 and CDR2: SGHRS, YFSETQ. The CDR3 sequence is 13 residues long. The ends were cut back, 1 base at V and 3 bases at J, with 5 bases in the middle. The CDR3 DNA reads as TGCGCCAGCAGCTTGCGAGATGGAAACACCATATATTTT. As protein: CASSLRDGNTIYF.

This clonotype came up many times. J is TRBJ2-3 and V is TRBV19; 8 bases agree with TRBD1. The CDR3 totals 14 residues. With 7 bases clipped from V and 3 bases from J, the junction kept 6 bases outside the gene matches. Germline values: CDR1 LNHDA, CDR2 SQIVND (reference sequence). The CDR3 is CASKDREATDTQYF. For the CDR3, the DNA is TGTGCCAGTAAGGACAGGGAGGCGACAGATACGCAGTATTTT.

This chain joins TRBV3-1 and TRBJ1-2; no reliable D call. Trimming shortened V by 4 bases and J by 7 bases, and 16 bases separated the two germline ends. Germline V lookup: CDR1 LGHDT, CDR2 YNNKEL (reference sequence). The CDR3 consists of 14 residues. CDR3 in amino acids: CASSPLHREGGYTF. DNA of the CDR3: TGTGCCAGCAGCCCCCTCCACAGAGAAGGTGGCTACACCTTC. The whole variable domain, filled in from reference TRBV3-1 and TRBJ1-2, reads DTAVSQTPKYLVTQMGNDKSIKCEQNLGHDTMYWYKQDSKKFLKIMFSYNNKELIINETVPNRFSPKSPDKAHLNLHINSLELGDSAVYFCASSPLHREGGYTFGSGTRLTVV.

This clonotype was seen at least ten times. This chain joins TRBV5-1 and TRBJ1-2; possible D gene TRBD1, 6 bases. Trimming took off 4 bases at V and 3 bases at J, with 25 bases between the two ends. Germline values: CDR1 SGHRS, CDR2 YFSETQ. The CDR3 has 18 residues. This CDR3 reads CASSPDAGEGVFHYGYTF. The CDR3 DNA sequence: TGCGCCAGCAGCCCTGATGCCGGGGAGGGGGTTTTCCACTATGGCTACACCTTC.

This clonotype was observed at least ten times. The CDR3 DNA reads as TGTGCCAGCAAGGTTGTCCGCGGGGGGGGCACAGATACGCAGTATTTT. Amino acids: CASKVVRGGGTDTQYF. The V call is TRBV27, the J call TRBJ2-3; the match to TRBD2 covers 9 bases. Germline V gene data show CDR1 as MNHEY and CDR2 as SMNVEV (reference sequence). Trimming at V came to 7 bases and at J to 1 base, leaving 9 bases not matched to a gene. The CDR3 runs 16 residues.

This clonotype was detected a few times. The chain has TRBV2 and TRBJ2-1; 11 bases align to TRBD2. Germline V CDR1 and CDR2: SNHLY, FYNNEI. V gave up 8 bases and J gave up 6 bases; unmatched junction bases: 6. The length of the CDR3 is 14 residues. The CDR3 reads CASDGLAGPNEQFF. The CDR3 DNA reads TGTGCCAGCGACGGACTAGCGGGTCCCAATGAGCAGTTCTTC.

This clonotype has a count of ten or more. V gene TRBV10-2 combines with J gene TRBJ1-1; the D gene is possibly TRBD1 (5 bases). This CDR3 comprises 13 residues. Germline lookup yields CDR1 WSHSY and CDR2 SAAADI. The V end lost 4 bases, the J end lost 5 bases, and 11 bases lay between the germline ends. CDR3 nucleotides: TGCGCCAGCAGTGGACAGCTCGGGACTGAAGCTTTCTTT. This gives the protein CASSGQLGTEAFF.

This clonotype has a count of ten or more. The chain is built from TRBV29-1 and TRBJ2-1; maybe TRBD2 (6 bases). The CDR3 length is 14 residues. V lost 7 bases and J lost 10, with 23 bases in between. The V gene's germline CDR1 is SQVTM and CDR2 ANQGSEA. In DNA form, the CDR3 reads TGCAGCGCCACGACTAGTGGGAATGAAGGGGAGCAGTTCTTC. Translated, it gives CSATTSGNEGEQFF.

This clonotype occurred a few times. The chain is built from TRBV6-1 and TRBJ2-1; D unclear. The CDR3 consists of 11 residues. V shed 2 bases and J shed 9 bases, with 5 bases lying between them. The germline gives CDR1 MNHNS, CDR2 SASEGT. The CDR3 is CASSERGEQFF. CDR3 coding DNA: TGTGCCAGCAGTGAACGAGGTGAGCAGTTCTTC.

The chain links TRBV11-3 to TRBJ1-1, with TRBD1 as a possible D gene (6 bases). The CDR3 has 16 amino acids. V was trimmed by 5 bases and J by 0 bases, leaving 16 bases between them. Germline V gene lookup returns CDR1 SGHNT and CDR2 YENEEA. DNA for the CDR3: TGTGCCAGCAGCCTCTCGACAGGAACCATGAACACTGAAGCTTTCTTT. Protein product: CASSLSTGTMNTEAFF.

J is TRBJ2-3 and V is TRBV6-5; TRBD1 might be the D (5 bases). V was trimmed by 0 bases and J by 4 bases, leaving 11 bases between them. Germline V gene lookup returns CDR1 MNHEY and CDR2 SVGAGI. The CDR3 length is 15 residues. The CDR3 protein is CASSYSQGLPDTQYF. CDR3 sequence (DNA): TGTGCCAGCAGTTACTCGCAGGGTTTGCCAGATACGCAGTATTTT.

This clonotype was detected ten times or more. The genes are TRBV20-1 and TRBJ1-2; 7 bases line up with TRBD1. Germline assignment: CDR1 DFQATT and CDR2 SNEGSKA (reference sequence). The length of the CDR3 is 15 residues. V dropped 2 bases and J dropped 3; count of bases not matched to a gene: 9. The CDR3, as DNA: TGCAGTGCTAGACCACAGACAGGGTCCTACTATGGCTACACCTTC. It translates to CSARPQTGSYYGYTF.

This clonotype was recorded many times. The rearrangement joins TRBV7-3 to TRBJ2-5; 7 bases are a match to TRBD2. The V segment lost 5 bases and the J segment 5 bases; nucleotides outside the gene matches: 5. The CDR3 extends over 13 amino acids. Germline lookup yields CDR1 SGHTA and CDR2 FQGTGA. The CDR3 coding sequence is TGTGCCAGCAGCAAGGGCGGGAGTGAGACCCAGTACTTC. Its protein is CASSKGGSETQYF. Based on the CDR3 plus reference TRBV7-3 and TRBJ2-5, the full variable domain is GAGVSQTPSNKVTEKGKYVELRCDPISGHTALYWYRQSLGQGPEFLIYFQGTGAADDSGLPNDRFFAVRPEGSVSTLKIQRTERGDSAVYLCASSKGGSETQYFGPGTRLLVL.

This clonotype was counted ten times or more. The V and J genes are TRBV28 and TRBJ1-1; 9 bases match TRBD1. The trim removed 5 bases at V and 5 bases at J, leaving 6 bases unmatched. The CDR3 has 14 residues. Germline assignment: CDR1 MDHEN and CDR2 SYDVKM. The DNA of the CDR3 is TGTGCCAGCAGTCAAGGACAGGGGACGACTGAAGCTTTCTTT. Translated: CASSQGQGTTEAFF. The full variable domain, completed using reference TRBV28 and TRBJ1-1, is DVKVTQSSRYLVKRTGEKVFLECVQDMDHENMFWYRQDPGLGLRLIYFSYDVKMKEKGDIPEGYSVSREKKERFSLILESASTNQTSMYLCASSQGQGTTEAFFGQGTRLTVV.

There are a few counts of this clonotype. The chain uses TRBV27 and TRBJ2-7, with 9 bases identical to TRBD2. Germline lookup yields CDR1 MNHEY and CDR2 SMNVEV (reference sequence). V lost 3 bases to trimming and J lost 2 bases; unmatched junction nucleotides: 5. There are 15 residues in the CDR3. The CDR3 nucleotides are TGTGCCAGCAGTTTTTACCTAGCGGGGACCTACGAGCAGTACTTC. Its protein is CASSFYLAGTYEQYF.